The TCR beta chain described here comes from a study of T cell responses to AZD1222 COVID-19 vaccine (dated by TCRdb to about 2021). With regard to the full study: AZD1222 recipients with second doses at about 4 weeks or about 12 weeks were pooled, because spike-specific TCR depth and breadth did not differ between schedules. TCR sequencing covered fewer than 250 trial participants: some 210 given two doses of AZD1222 and around 26 given two doses of MenACWY control vaccine. Trial participants were enrolled by age into 18-55, 56-69 and 70-plus year subgroups, with around 150, 28 and 57 TCR-sequenced participants respectively.

Points on this clone: Its antigen has not been determined. Qualities for individual bases were not recorded, and no much larger clone is one base off.

Interpreted using the paper, the time point label stands for: baseline before first vaccination. Samples from vaccinated people were obtained from the UK trials COV001 and COV002, which included a single-blind randomized controlled phase 2/3 trial of AZD1222 (ChAdOx1 nCoV-19) in healthy adults. For TCRbeta chain sequencing, PBMC samples were collected from trial participants at day 0 and at day 28 after the second dose. The CDR3 numbers 14 residues from cysteine through phenylalanine. Solely the CDR3 DNA is kept, with 42 bases framed from the first base. CDR1 is given as MNHEY and CDR2 as SMNVEV, both from the germline V gene (reference sequence). Trimming takes 3 bases from V and 3 bases from J, and the germline ends sit 11 bases apart. The CDR3 regions of human TCRbeta chains were analyzed by immunosequencing. The authors processed their data as follows. Repertoire TCRs were checked for matches against a reference library of SARS-CoV-2-specific TCRs that had been generated using the MIRA antigen-specificity platform. Breadth was defined as the fraction of unique TCRs that were SARS-CoV-2-associated, and depth was defined as the fraction of total T cells that were SARS-CoV-2-associated. Using the MIRA data, every spike-specific TCR was mapped to the spike region that the TCR reacted to and assigned to either a CD4 or a CD8 class. Log10-transformed breadth and depth values were compared by one-way ANOVA with Sidak's multiple comparisons tests. TCRdb provides this immuneACCESS table in a form limited to in-frame rearrangements. Some clones are lacking; in checked studies, under half of them reflect an unresolved V gene, and why the rest are absent is not known. D and trimming come from the DNA, and the V and J calls and clone size come from that table. A total of 70,000 to 95,000 clones appear in this sample, 80% of them only once. The top ten constitute roughly a fifth of the sample.

Overall results and qualifications from the work: Vaccine-associated CD4 TCRs spanned the whole spike protein, with dominant responses in regions 160-218 and 743-854. Because no samples from the day 14 peak response were available, repertoires could be characterized only after the peak T cell response. Participants were mostly white British and included more females than males, and it was suggested by the authors that clonal diversity may have been underestimated. The 56-69-year group was small, and its depth increase did not reach significance, likely because of low power. Conclusions about previously exposed vaccinees are limited because only five to seven AZD1222 recipients were SARS-CoV-2 seropositive at baseline. Spike-specific TCR breadth and depth rose significantly after two AZD1222 doses compared with day 0 and with MenACWY recipients. Reportedly, almost half of the unique spike-specific TCRs recognized epitopes lying outside the regions that are mutated in the B.1.351 and B.1.1.7 variants.

The chain uses TRBV27 and TRBJ1-1; matching of 5 bases hints at TRBD1 as the D gene. This receptor was taken from an adult in good health. The sample consisted of peripheral blood, taken on day 0 of AZD1222 vaccination. The sequence in DNA is TGTGCCAGCAGTTTCGGGGGGAGAGACACTGAAGCTTTCTTT. Its translation is CASSFGGRDTEAFF.